The TCR beta chain described here comes from a study of T cell repertoires in cytomegalovirus infection. Whole-study results and caveats: What dominated the ex vivo response were HLA-C-restricted CMV-specific TCR beta clonotypes.

This CDR3 is built from 15 residues. Germline V gene sequence: CDR1 SGHTA, CDR2 FQGTGA. As to this clonotype: Antigen unknown. One junction end disagrees with the germline gene, perhaps due to a read error.

TCRdb re-derived calls from the reads in MiXCR, one entry per CDR3 protein. The sample carries 75,000 to 95,000 distinct CDR3 sequences, around half recorded once. This specimen was CD8+ T cells from cultured PBMCs, taken from culture after CMV antigen stimulation. The V gene is TRBV7-3, the J gene TRBJ2-1; 11 bases agree with TRBD2. This receptor was taken from a human donor in good health (CMV status not recorded). Some clones in this sample may be carry-over from other donors' samples. CDR3 sequence (DNA): TGTGCCAGCAGTTCTAGCGGGGGGTACTACAATGATCAGTGCTTC. Translating it yields CASSSSGGYYNDQCF.